The 22 T cell receptor beta chains listed next were all sequenced from one sample in a study of glioma-infiltrating T cells. TCR alpha and beta CDR3 regions were amplified from RNA using iRepertoire nested multiplex PCR. One entry per CDR3 protein, called by TCRdb with MiXCR from the multiplex PCR reads. The sample holds fewer than 200,000 distinct CDR3 sequences, around 30% seen once. The material sequenced was glioma tissue, nonneoplastic brain tissue, or PBMCs (not recorded which). The receptors here all came from a human donor with low-grade glioma or glioblastoma, undergoing nonglioma brain surgery, or in good health (not recorded which).

In its sample, this clonotype was seen many times. The rearrangement links TRBV6-1 to TRBJ1-1; the D is unclear. V was shortened by 1 base and J by 2 bases, with 2 bases between the two germline ends. This CDR3 has 12 residues. CDR1 is MNHNS and CDR2 is SASEGT in the germline V gene. The DNA for the CDR3 is TGTGCCAGCAGTGAAGGTAACACTGAAGCTTTCTTT. Residues: CASSEGNTEAFF.

This clonotype was recorded many times. The V gene is TRBV7-9, the J gene TRBJ1-5; 7 nucleotides line up with TRBD1. V lost 5 bases to trimming and J lost 4 bases; unmatched junction nucleotides: 2. CDR1 SEHNR and CDR2 FQNEAQ come from the germline V gene (reference sequence). CDR3 size: 13 residues. The CDR3 sequence: CASSPTGNQPQHF. CDR3 sequence (DNA): TGTGCCAGCAGCCCGACAGGGAATCAGCCCCAGCATTTT.

V is TRBV20-1 and J is TRBJ1-2; 9 positions match TRBD1. In germline, CDR1 is DFQATT, CDR2 SNEGSKA (reference sequence). V trimming: 8 bases; J trimming: 4 bases; junction bases outside the gene matches: 14. CDR3 length: 15 residues. CDR3 amino acids: CSNSDYRGQSYGYTF. The CDR3 nucleotides are TGCAGTAATTCAGACTACAGGGGGCAAAGCTATGGCTACACCTTC.

Comment on this clonotype: A read error is possible here, since a much larger clone lies one base away. This chain joins TRBV20-1 and TRBJ2-6; 9 nucleotides agree with TRBD2. The CDR3 sequence is 16 residues long. Trimming at V came to 4 bases and at J to 2 bases, leaving 6 bases not matched to a gene. Germline CDR1 and CDR2: DFQATT and SNEGSKA (reference sequence). CDR3 coding DNA: TGCAGTGCTAAGCGGGGGGCGATACCTGGGGCCAACGTCCTGACTTTC. Amino acid sequence: CSAKRGAIPGANVLTF.

The chain couples TRBV6-5 to TRBJ2-2; D might be TRBD1 or TRBD2, each matching 5 bases. V lost 5 bases, J lost 8 bases, and 21 bases lay in between. The CDR3 has 16 residues. CDR1 is MNHEY, CDR2 SVGAGI, per germline. The DNA of the CDR3 is TGTGCCAGCAGTACAGCCCCGGAGAGGGGACGAGGGGAGCTGTTTTTT. Amino acid sequence: CASSTAPERGRGELFF.

This clonotype was seen ten or more times. V gene TRBV7-2 combines with J gene TRBJ2-1, with 9 bases matching TRBD2. This CDR3 is built from 20 residues. The ends lost 5 bases at V and 0 bases at J; junction bases unmatched: 17. Germline assignment: CDR1 SGHTA and CDR2 FQGNSA. CDR3 coding DNA: TGTGCCAGCAGCCCAAGGGAATCCCTAGCGGGAACCCCCTCCTACAATGAGCAGTTCTTC. Translation: CASSPRESLAGTPSYNEQFF.

A remark on this clonotype: Possible read error: a much larger clone is one base away. The gene calls are TRBV9 and TRBJ2-3; D remains ambiguous. CDR1 is SGDLS and CDR2 is YYNGEE in the germline V gene. Trimming took 4 bases from V and 1 from J, leaving 13 bases between them. The CDR3 consists of 15 residues. CDR3 nucleotides: TGTGCCAGCAGCCTTACAGCGTGGGGCACAGATACGCAGTATTTT. This encodes CASSLTAWGTDTQYF. The full variable domain, rest sourced from reference TRBV9 and TRBJ2-3, is DSGVTQTPKHLITATGQRVTLRCSPRSGDLSVYWYQQSLDQGLQFLIQYYNGEERAKGNILERFSAQQFPDLHSELNLSSLELGDSALYFCASSLTAWGTDTQYFGPGTRLTVL.

This clonotype was counted many times. The chain recombines TRBV4-1 with TRBJ2-5, with unresolved D. There are 13 residues in the CDR3. Germline CDR1 reads MGHRA; CDR2 reads YSYEKL. Between the trimmed V and J ends, which lost 0 bases and 9 bases, there was a span of 11 bases. CDR3 amino acids: CASSQELVMAQYF. The DNA for the CDR3 is TGCGCCAGCAGCCAAGAATTGGTAATGGCCCAGTACTTC.

A remark on this clonotype: The junction departs from the called germline gene at one end, perhaps through a read error. V is TRBV20-1 and J is TRBJ2-7, with TRBD2 identical over 14 bases. The CDR3 runs to 12 residues. In germline, CDR1 is DFQATT, CDR2 SNEGSKA (reference sequence). This chain's CDR3 is CIARLAGGEQYF. The CDR3 DNA reads as TGCATTGCTCGACTAGCGGGAGGGGAGCAGTACTTC.

The rearrangement links TRBV29-1 to TRBJ2-5; a possible D gene is TRBD2 (6 bases). The CDR3 covers 13 residues. Trimming left V 5 bases short and J 3 bases short, with 13 bases between. CDR1 is SQVTM and CDR2 is ANQGSEA in the germline V gene. CDR3 region: CSVSPGVEETQYF. The CDR3 nucleotides read TGCAGCGTTTCCCCGGGAGTAGAAGAGACCCAGTACTTC.

This clonotype was seen a handful of times. This sequence joins TRBV7-3 and TRBJ2-3, with 9 bases matching TRBD2. V trimming: 5 bases; J trimming: 3 bases; junction bases outside the gene matches: 6. Germline CDR1 reads SGHTA; CDR2 reads FQGTGA. The CDR3 runs to 15 residues. DNA for the CDR3: TGTGCCAGCAGCCGGACTAGCGTAGCTACAGATACGCAGTATTTT. Translation: CASSRTSVATDTQYF.

The gene calls are TRBV12-3 or TRBV12-4 and TRBJ2-3; no reliable D call. The CDR3 extends over 17 amino acids. Trimming removed 3 bases from V and 1 base from J, with 17 bases in between. CDR3: CASSFRALNPRTDTQYF. As DNA, the CDR3 is TGTGCCAGCAGTTTCCGGGCTCTCAACCCCCGCACAGATACGCAGTATTTT.

The rearrangement links TRBV29-1 to TRBJ2-2, with D maybe TRBD1 (6 bases). Looked up from germline, CDR1 is SQVTM and CDR2 is ANQGSEA. The V gene lost 6 bases and the J gene lost 2 bases, with 13 bases spanning the gap. The CDR3 loop spans 14 amino acids. CDR3 protein: CSVQFGGNTGELFF. The CDR3 DNA sequence: TGCAGCGTCCAGTTTGGGGGCAACACCGGGGAGCTGTTTTTT.

This clonotype was recorded many times. This chain links TRBV20-1 with TRBJ2-7, with D perhaps matching TRBD1 (6 bases). The CDR3 sequence is 14 residues long. CDR1 is DFQATT, CDR2 SNEGSKA, per germline (reference sequence). Between the trimmed V and J ends, which lost 3 bases and 1 base, there was a span of 13 bases. CDR3 loop: CSASFAGDSYEQYF. The DNA of the CDR3 is TGCAGTGCTAGCTTCGCAGGGGATTCCTACGAGCAGTACTTC.

This clonotype was seen ten or more times. The chain links TRBV7-2 to TRBJ2-3; perhaps TRBD1 as D (6 bases). V lost 6 bases to trimming and J lost 4 bases, with 17 bases between them. The germline gives CDR1 SGHTA, CDR2 FQGNSA. The CDR3 is 15 amino acids. The CDR3 DNA reads TGTGCCAGCAGGATACACGGTAACAGGGCAGATACGCAGTATTTT. It specifies CASRIHGNRADTQYF.

This clonotype was seen ten or more times. The rearrangement joins TRBV29-1 to TRBJ1-1; D is ambiguous. V was pared by 4 bases and J by 0 bases, with 12 bases between. Germline CDR1 and CDR2: SQVTM and ANQGSEA. The CDR3 length is 14 residues. CDR3 sequence reads: CSVVRALMNTEAFF. DNA of the CDR3: TGCAGCGTTGTTCGGGCGTTAATGAACACTGAAGCTTTCTTT.

The chain combines TRBV29-1 with TRBJ2-7; D is ambiguous. Trimming shortened V by 3 bases and J by 5 bases, and 14 bases separated the two germline ends. CDR3 length equals 13 residues. In germline, CDR1 is SQVTM, CDR2 ANQGSEA. In DNA form, the CDR3 reads TGCAGCGTTGAGGGTCAGGTGGGCGACGAGCAGTACTTC. Translating gives CSVEGQVGDEQYF.

This clonotype occurred a few times. This chain links TRBV27 with TRBJ2-6; D may be TRBD1 (6 bases). CDR3 length equals 16 residues. The V gene lost 6 bases and the J gene lost 0 bases, with 12 bases spanning the gap. Germline CDR1 MNHEY, CDR2 SMNVEV (reference sequence). CDR3 nucleotides: TGTGCCAGCAGCCCTGACAGGTCCTCTGGGGCCAACGTCCTGACTTTC. The encoded protein is CASSPDRSSGANVLTF.

This clonotype was counted at least ten times. This rearrangement joins TRBV2 to TRBJ2-3; D gene ambiguous. The CDR3 has 11 amino acids. Germline V gene sequence: CDR1 SNHLY, CDR2 FYNNEI. Trimming cost V 3 bases and J 8 bases, with 6 bases left between them. The CDR3 DNA is TGTGCCAGCAGTGACCGGCTTACGCAGTATTTT. Encoded protein: CASSDRLTQYF.

In this sample, this clonotype turned up many times. The rearrangement uses TRBV7-3 and TRBJ2-7; TRBD2 agrees at 8 bases. Germline CDR1 reads SGHTA; CDR2 reads FQGTGA. J gave up 7 bases and V 5 bases, and 13 bases lay outside the gene matches. The CDR3 length is 15 residues. The CDR3: CASSPQAGEFREQYF. CDR3 in DNA: TGTGCCAGCAGCCCTCAAGCGGGAGAGTTTCGGGAGCAGTACTTC.

The V call is TRBV29-1, the J call TRBJ2-7, with D possibly matching TRBD1 (6 bases). The CDR3 has 15 amino acids. Trimming removed 5 bases from V and 0 bases from J, with 17 bases in between. Germline V gives CDR1 SQVTM, CDR2 ANQGSEA. The CDR3 loop reads CSVKQGSHASYEQYF. The CDR3 nucleotides are TGCAGCGTTAAACAGGGCTCTCACGCCTCCTACGAGCAGTACTTC.

Many counts were recorded for this clonotype. The CDR3 protein is CASSLGRNYEQYF. The CDR3 DNA is TGTGCCAGCAGCTTAGGCAGGAATTACGAGCAGTACTTC. The chain carries TRBV7-3 and TRBJ2-7, with D unclear. Trimming took 2 bases from V and 4 from J, leaving 9 bases between them. The CDR3 is 13 residues long. From germline, CDR1 is SGHTA and CDR2 FQGTGA.